Listed here are 18 T cell receptor beta chains from one sample, sequenced in a study of radiotherapy plus CTLA-4 blockade in lung cancer listed by TCRdb under 2018. Library generation was performed with the immunoSEQ multiplex PCR assay. TCRdb re-hosts the immuneACCESS table, in-frame sequences only. Its copies lack some clones; in the studies checked, an unresolved V gene accounts for under half of them, and the cause for the rest is not known. In all, the sample holds about 51,000 clones, and about 77% of those were seen once. About 2.4% of the sample comes from the top ten. Material: peripheral blood, obtained from a patient treated with radiotherapy plus ipilimumab. The origin of the receptors is a human donor with non-small cell lung cancer whose response to radiotherapy plus ipilimumab could not be evaluated.

This clone was recorded once. The chain couples TRBV4-3 to TRBJ2-3; no reliable D call. Between the trimmed V and J ends, which lost 1 base and 3 bases, there was a span of 11 bases. CDR1 and CDR2 (germline): LGHNA, YSLEER. This CDR3 has 15 residues. The CDR3 DNA sequence: TGCGCCAGCAGCCAAGGACTCTCTTGGACAGATACGCAGTATTTT. It codes for CASSQGLSWTDTQYF.

In this sample, this clone turned up a few times. The genes are TRBV6-1 and TRBJ1-4; 8 bases are a match to TRBD1. Germline values: CDR1 MNHNS, CDR2 SASEGT. V gave up 1 base and J gave up 7 bases; unmatched junction bases: 8. The CDR3 covers 16 residues. DNA of the CDR3: TGTGCCAGCAGTGAAGGACAGGGGATTTTCCCTGAAAAACTGTTTTTT. Protein sequence: CASSEGQGIFPEKLFF.

In this sample, this clone turned up a few times. This rearrangement joins TRBV11-2 to TRBJ1-1; D possibly corresponds to TRBD1 (6 bases). Trimming removed 5 bases from V and 0 bases from J, with 13 bases in between. CDR1 is SGHAT and CDR2 is FQNNGV in the germline V gene. The CDR3 loop spans 15 amino acids. The CDR3 coding sequence is TGTGCCAGCAGCCAGCAGAGGACAGTGAACACTGAAGCTTTCTTT. It translates to CASSQQRTVNTEAFF.

The rearrangement uses TRBV11-2 and TRBJ2-7; 8 nucleotides line up with TRBD2. The V segment lost 2 bases and the J segment 2 bases; nucleotides outside the gene matches: 5. This CDR3 spans 15 amino acids. Germline assignment: CDR1 SGHAT and CDR2 FQNNGV. In nucleotides, the CDR3 is TGTGCCAGCAGCTTAACAACTAGCGGCACCTACGAGCAGTACTTC. Translated: CASSLTTSGTYEQYF.

The chain joins TRBV5-1 to TRBJ1-1; tentative D call: TRBD1 (6 bases). CDR1 is SGHRS and CDR2 is YFSETQ in the germline V gene. V was pared by 4 bases and J by 4 bases, with 17 bases between. The CDR3 runs 15 residues. The CDR3 loop is CASSDPQGGSTEAFF. DNA for the CDR3: TGCGCCAGCAGCGACCCACAGGGAGGGAGCACTGAAGCTTTCTTT.

The V gene is TRBV5-6, the J gene TRBJ1-1; the D gene is possibly TRBD1 (6 bases). The length of the CDR3 is 15 residues. The germline V gene has CDR1 SGHDT and CDR2 YYEEEE. The ends were cut back, 2 bases at V and 1 base at J, with 12 bases in the middle. CDR3 amino acids: CASSFWGRRNTEAFF. The DNA for the CDR3 is TGTGCCAGCAGCTTCTGGGGGCGAAGGAACACTGAAGCTTTCTTT.

This chain links TRBV19 with TRBJ2-5, with D tentatively TRBD1 (6 bases). The CDR3 is made up of 15 amino acids. V lost 4 bases, J lost 5 bases, and 17 bases lay in between. Germline values: CDR1 LNHDA, CDR2 SQIVND (reference sequence). The CDR3 sequence is CASSTHSQGRETQYF. The CDR3 region has the DNA TGTGCCAGTAGTACCCACTCGCAGGGGCGGGAGACCCAGTACTTC.

The V call is TRBV5-4, the J call TRBJ2-7, with no clear D. V was clipped by 1 base and J by 4 bases, with 6 bases between them. The CDR3 loop spans 12 amino acids. In germline, CDR1 is SGHNT, CDR2 YYREEE (reference sequence). The CDR3 DNA sequence: TGTGCCAGCAGCTTGTTGAGTTACGAGCAGTACTTC. This translates into CASSLLSYEQYF.

The chain employs TRBV11-2 and TRBJ2-1; the D is unclear. Germline V gene lookup returns CDR1 SGHAT and CDR2 FQNNGV. Trimming took off 2 bases at V and 5 bases at J, with 7 bases between the two ends. This CDR3 region has 13 residues. CDR3 DNA sequence: TGTGCCAGCAGCTTACTATATGACAATGAGCAGTTCTTC. Translation: CASSLLYDNEQFF.

This chain connects TRBV6-5 to TRBJ1-4, with D perhaps matching TRBD1 (6 bases). Germline CDR1 MNHEY, CDR2 SVGAGI. V was pared by 2 bases and J by 8 bases, with 18 bases between. The CDR3 sequence is 16 residues long. In nucleotides, the CDR3 is TGTGCCAGCAGTTACCAGACGACAGGCTTTCACGAAAAACTGTTTTTT. Amino acid sequence: CASSYQTTGFHEKLFF.

The chain uses TRBV7-9 and TRBJ1-2; possible D gene TRBD1, 6 bases. The germline V gene encodes CDR1 SEHNR and CDR2 FQNEAQ (reference sequence). Trimming pared 3 bases from V and 2 bases from J, leaving 7 bases between. The CDR3 is made up of 13 amino acids. In DNA, the CDR3 is TGTGCCAGCAGCTTCGGACAGAACTATGGCTACACCTTC. Amino acids: CASSFGQNYGYTF.

This chain connects TRBV4-3 to TRBJ2-4; D unresolved. The CDR3 covers 14 residues. From germline, CDR1 is LGHNA and CDR2 YSLEER. V was clipped by 0 bases and J by 8 bases, with 11 bases between them. The CDR3 sequence is CASSQDPSSDIQYF. The CDR3 DNA is TGCGCCAGCAGCCAAGATCCCTCCAGCGACATTCAGTACTTC.

This chain uses TRBV7-2 with TRBJ2-7; TRBD1 is a possible D gene (6 bases). Germline V gene sequence: CDR1 SGHTA, CDR2 FQGNSA. V lost 5 bases and J lost 2, with 16 bases in between. This CDR3 is 15 amino acids long. CDR3 amino acids: CASSDPREGAYEQYF. The CDR3 DNA sequence: TGTGCCAGCAGCGACCCTCGTGAGGGGGCCTACGAGCAGTACTTC.

This chain joins TRBV18 and TRBJ2-1, with D possibly matching TRBD1 (5 bases). The CDR3 totals 14 residues. Trimming cost V 3 bases and J 8 bases, with 14 bases left between them. CDR1 and CDR2 (germline): KGHSH, LQKENI. The CDR3 is CASSPRVQVDEQFF. CDR3 coding DNA: TGTGCCAGCTCACCTCGGGTACAGGTTGATGAGCAGTTCTTC.

The chain uses TRBV29-1 and TRBJ1-1; TRBD1 agrees at 7 bases. CDR3 length: 12 residues. In germline, CDR1 is SQVTM, CDR2 ANQGSEA. With V trimmed by 5 bases and J by 4 bases, 4 bases remained unmatched. CDR3 sequence (DNA): TGCAGCGTTTACAGGGGCTTCACTGAAGCTTTCTTT. This encodes CSVYRGFTEAFF. Supplemented by reference TRBV29-1 and TRBJ1-1, the full variable domain reads SAVISQKPSRDICQRGTSLTIQCQVDSQVTMMFWYRQQPGQSLTLIATANQGSEATYESGFVIDKFPISRPNLTFSTLTVSNMSPEDSSIYLCSVYRGFTEAFFGQGTRLTVV.

This clone occurred a few times. CDR3 sequence reads: CASSFREGLSNTEAFF. CDR3 in DNA: TGTGCCAGCAGCTTCAGGGAGGGGTTGTCCAACACTGAAGCTTTCTTT. The gene calls are TRBV28 and TRBJ1-1; D possibly corresponds to TRBD1 (5 bases). This CDR3 is 16 amino acids long. Germline CDR1 and CDR2: MDHEN and SYDVKM. Trimming removed 6 bases at V and 2 bases at J, with 19 bases between. The full variable domain, in which reference TRBV28 and TRBJ1-1 provide the parts outside the CDR3, is DVKVTQSSRYLVKRTGEKVFLECVQDMDHENMFWYRQDPGLGLRLIYFSYDVKMKEKGDIPEGYSVSREKKERFSLILESASTNQTSMYLCASSFREGLSNTEAFFGQGTRLTVV.

The sample holds a few counts of this clone. The chain uses TRBV5-4 and TRBJ2-5, with D perhaps TRBD2 (5 bases). Germline CDR1 and CDR2: SGHNT and YYREEE (reference sequence). The CDR3 totals 15 residues. The V and J ends lost 1 base and 0 bases respectively, with 10 bases between them. The CDR3: CASSLTSLYQETQYF. The CDR3 nucleotides read TGTGCCAGCAGCTTGACTAGTCTGTACCAAGAGACCCAGTACTTC.

This chain joins TRBV6-1 and TRBJ2-2, with 9 bases aligning to TRBD2. Germline CDR1 reads MNHNS; CDR2 reads SASEGT. The CDR3 spans 16 residues. Trimming removed 2 bases from V and 4 bases from J; junction bases left unmatched: 5. Here the CDR3 DNA reads TGTGCCAGCAGTGAACCCGTACTAGCGGGCACCGGGGAGCTGTTTTTT. It is translated as CASSEPVLAGTGELFF.